The clone carrying this TCR beta chain has only a few counts. Its antigen is undetermined. The sample belongs to a study of T-cell memory formation after mild COVID-19. Looking at the study overall: Among the donors, TCR clusters were largely specific to each donor.

General observations from the study: Clones contracting day 15 to 85 were balanced CD4/CD8; later expanders leaned CD4+.

CDR1 is SGHVS, CDR2 FQNEAQ, per germline. This CDR3 spans 15 amino acids. V was trimmed by 5 bases and J by 8 bases, leaving 16 bases between them. 5'RACE primed from the constant segment yielded TCR alpha and TCR beta cDNA libraries bearing sample barcodes and UMIs. MiXCR, run by TCRdb on the 5' RACE reads, gives a single entry per CDR3 protein. Of some 50,000 distinct CDR3 sequences detected, about 12% appear once; the ten largest clones hold about 24%. The gene calls are TRBV7-8 and TRBJ1-6; D perhaps matches TRBD1 (6 bases). The sequence was collected from a man between 18 and 35 years old who had mild COVID-19 (a few samples of this study predate the infection). Cell type and time point are not known. Material: PBMCs or a T cell subset sorted from them (not recorded which). CDR3 protein: CASSAGQGQYSPLHF. The DNA for the CDR3 is TGTGCCAGCAGCGCCGGCCAGGGGCAATATTCACCCCTCCACTTT. Full variable domain (outside the CDR3, taken from reference TRBV7-8 and TRBJ1-6): GAGVSQSPRYKVAKRGQDVALRCDPISGHVSLFWYQQALGQGPEFLTYFQNEAQLDKSGLPSDRFFAERPEGSVSTLKIQRTQQEDSAVYLCASSAGQGQYSPLHFGNGTRLTVT.